This TCR beta chain was sequenced in a study of cytomegalovirus exposure and HLA in healthy donors. All the people who gave samples were healthy bone marrow donors. PCR amplification relied on 60 Vbeta primers (plus 13 Jbeta primers). Measured with immunoSEQ multiplex PCR; TCRdb has only the in-frame clones, and not every one. The repertoire includes about 110,000 clones, 80% to 85% of them detected once, and roughly 2.9% sits in the top ten. Germline V CDR1 and CDR2: MGHRA, YSYEKL. The CDR3 has 15 residues. V lost 4 bases, J lost 2 bases, and 14 bases lay in between. This clone appeared a few times. The genes are TRBV4-1 and TRBJ1-2; D may be TRBD1 (6 bases). The receptor comes from a woman aged 55-70 years in good health and CMV-seropositive. Input material: PBMCs. Here the CDR3 reads CASSREGQSNYGYTF. Written as DNA, the CDR3 is TGCGCCAGCAGCCGGGAAGGACAGTCCAACTATGGCTACACCTTC.